This T cell receptor (beta chain) is drawn from a study of spatial heterogeneity in lung cancer. Whole-study context: At a median of around 2 years after resection, follow-up PBMC samples were sequenced when available. Compared with alpha-chain sequences, beta-chain sequences were consistently detected in greater numbers.

This sample's time point: blood at routine non-recurrence follow-up after resection. Sequencing of whole RNA from tumor, nontumor lung or frozen PBMC involved no sorting. The CDR3 runs 15 residues. Trimming pared 5 bases from V and 8 bases from J, leaving 17 bases between. Looked up from germline, CDR1 is SGHRS and CDR2 is YFSETQ. TCRdb re-analysed the 5' RACE reads in MiXCR, keeping a single row per CDR3 protein. The data contain about 120,000 distinct CDR3 sequences, more than 9% of them seen just once; the ten biggest clones take up 16%. This clonotype has a handful of counts. V gene TRBV5-1 combines with J gene TRBJ1-6; D ambiguous. The clonotype was recovered from a male donor with early-stage non-small cell lung cancer. Here the sequenced sample was PBMCs, taken at follow-up. The CDR3 sequence is CASSYMGREDSPLHF. CDR3 nucleotides: TGCGCCAGCAGTTACATGGGCCGAGAGGATTCACCCCTCCACTTT. The full variable domain, completed using reference TRBV5-1 and TRBJ1-6, is KAGVTQTPRYLIKTRGQQVTLSCSPISGHRSVSWYQQTPGQGLQFLFEYFSETQRNKGNFPGRFSGRQFSNSRSEMNVSTLELGDSALYLCASSYMGREDSPLHFGNGTRLTVT.